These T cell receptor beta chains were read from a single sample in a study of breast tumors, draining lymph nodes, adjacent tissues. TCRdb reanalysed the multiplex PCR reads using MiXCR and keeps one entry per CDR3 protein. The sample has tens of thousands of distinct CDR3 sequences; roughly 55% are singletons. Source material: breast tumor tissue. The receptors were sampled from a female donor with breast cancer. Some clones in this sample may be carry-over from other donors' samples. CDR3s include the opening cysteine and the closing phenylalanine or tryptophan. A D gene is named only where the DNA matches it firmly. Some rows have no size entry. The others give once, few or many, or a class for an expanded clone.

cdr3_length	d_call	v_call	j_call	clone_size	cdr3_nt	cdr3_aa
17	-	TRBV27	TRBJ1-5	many	TGTGCCAGCAGTTTATACGCGGGTTCGGCGGGCAATCAGCCCCAGCATTTT	CASSLYAGSAGNQPQHF
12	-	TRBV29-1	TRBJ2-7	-	TGCAGCGCGGGACGGAGCTCCTACGAGCAGTACTTC	CSAGRSSYEQYF
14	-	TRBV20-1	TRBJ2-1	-	TGCAGTGCCACTAAGGTGGGGCAGACCAATGAGCAGTTCTTC	CSATKVGQTNEQFF
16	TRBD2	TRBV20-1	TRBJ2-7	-	TGCAGTGCTAGAGGGTGGACTAGCAGAGGGTCCTACGAGCAGTACTTC	CSARGWTSRGSYEQYF
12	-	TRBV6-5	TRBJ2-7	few	TGTGCCACTAAGCAGGGGCCGCACGAGCAGTACTTC	CATKQGPHEQYF
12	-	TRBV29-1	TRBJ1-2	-	TGCAGCGTTGGACAGTCTAACTATGGCTACACCTTC	CSVGQSNYGYTF
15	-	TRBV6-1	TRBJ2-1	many	TGTGCCAGCAGTCAACTCCTGACTTACCCCAATGAGCAGTTCTTC	CASSQLLTYPNEQFF
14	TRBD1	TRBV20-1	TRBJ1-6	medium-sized	TGCAGTGCTAGACAGGGGGTAGGTAATTCACCCCTCCACTTT	CSARQGVGNSPLHF
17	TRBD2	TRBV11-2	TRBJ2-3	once	TGTGCCAGCAGCCTCCCTGGACTAGCGGGGGCCACAGATACGCAGTATTTT	CASSLPGLAGATDTQYF
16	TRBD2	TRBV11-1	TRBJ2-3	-	TGTGCCAGCAGCTTAAGACTAGCGGGAGGTTTAGATACGCAGTATTTT	CASSLRLAGGLDTQYF
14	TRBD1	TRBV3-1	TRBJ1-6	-	TGTGCCAGCAGCTTACAGGGGGCGAGTTCACCCCTCCACTTT	CASSLQGASSPLHF
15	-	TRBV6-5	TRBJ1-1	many	TGTGCCAGCAGTTACTCAATCTACGGAGGCACTGAAGCTTTCTTT	CASSYSIYGGTEAFF
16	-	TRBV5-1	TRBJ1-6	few	TGCGCCAGCAGCTTAGGGGGAAATTCCTATAATTCACCCCTCCACTTT	CASSLGGNSYNSPLHF
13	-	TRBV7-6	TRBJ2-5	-	TGTGCCAGCAGCTTAGGAGCCGAAGAGACCCAGTACTTC	CASSLGAEETQYF
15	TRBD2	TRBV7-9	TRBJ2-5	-	TGTGCCAGCAGCCACTTACGGGCGGGGGAAGAGACCCAGCACTTC	CASSHLRAGEETQHF
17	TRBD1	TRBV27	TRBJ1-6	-	TGTGCCAGCAAGCAAGGGGGCGTTAGCTCCTATAATTCACCCCTCCACTTT	CASKQGGVSSYNSPLHF
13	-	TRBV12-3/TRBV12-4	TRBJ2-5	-	TGTGCCAGCAGTTTATTGCGGAAAGAGACCCAGTACTTC	CASSLLRKETQYF
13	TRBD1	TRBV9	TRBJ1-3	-	TGTGCCAGCAGCACACAGGGGGAGAACACCATATATTTT	CASSTQGENTIYF
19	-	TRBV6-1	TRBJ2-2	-	-	CASSADDGANVLTFGELFF
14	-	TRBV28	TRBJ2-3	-	TGTGCCAGCCTGAGCGACAGGGAGGAAGATACGCAGTATTTT	CASLSDREEDTQYF
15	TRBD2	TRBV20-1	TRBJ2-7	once	TGCAGTGCTCGCGGACTAGCGGGAGGGTCCTACGAGCAGTACTTC	CSARGLAGGSYEQYF
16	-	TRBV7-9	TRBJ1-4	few	TGTGCCAGCAGCTCAACTCGGACGGGGTTTAATGAAAAACTGTTTTTT	CASSSTRTGFNEKLFF
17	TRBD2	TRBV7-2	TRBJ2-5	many	TGTGCCAGCAGCCCCGGACTAGCGGGAGGGCGGGGGGAGACCCAGTACTTC	CASSPGLAGGRGETQYF
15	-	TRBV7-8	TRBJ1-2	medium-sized	TGTGCCAGCAGTCCCAGGTGGGGGCCTAACTATGGCTACACCTTC	CASSPRWGPNYGYTF
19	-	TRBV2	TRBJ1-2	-	TGTGCCAGCAGACCTGGACGCACGCCCGGGGACTACGGGGCCTATGGCTACACCTTC	CASRPGRTPGDYGAYGYTF
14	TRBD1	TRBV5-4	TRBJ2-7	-	TGTGCCAGCAGCCCGGGGACAGCCACCTACGAGCAGTACTTC	CASSPGTATYEQYF
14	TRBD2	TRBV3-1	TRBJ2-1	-	TGTGCCAGCACCCTAGCGGGCGCCCGCAATGAGCAGTTCTTC	CASTLAGARNEQFF
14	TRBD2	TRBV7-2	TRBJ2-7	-	TGTGCCAGCAGCATCAAACCGGGAGGTACCGAGCAGTACTTC	CASSIKPGGTEQYF
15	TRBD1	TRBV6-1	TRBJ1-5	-	TGTGCCAGCCGGACCGGGACAGGGGTTAATCAGCCCCAGCATTTT	CASRTGTGVNQPQHF
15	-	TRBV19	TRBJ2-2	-	TGTGCCAGTAGTAAGCAGCGGGCGAACACCGGGGAGCTGTTTTTT	CASSKQRANTGELFF
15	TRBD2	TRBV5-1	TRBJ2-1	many	TGCGCCAGCAGCAGGACGACTAGCGGGGTGAGAGAGCAGTTCTTC	CASSRTTSGVREQFF
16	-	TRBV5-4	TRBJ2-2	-	TGTGCCAGCACCTCCTTTCGCGGGGGCTGGACCGGGGAGCTGTTTTTT	CASTSFRGGWTGELFF
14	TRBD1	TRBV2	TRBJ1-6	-	TGTGCCAGCAGCACCGGCGGGGGACAGTATCCCCTCCACTTT	CASSTGGGQYPLHF
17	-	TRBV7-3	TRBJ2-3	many	TGTGCCAGCAGCTTAACCCCGACTAGTTTGGGCACAGATACGCAGTATTTT	CASSLTPTSLGTDTQYF
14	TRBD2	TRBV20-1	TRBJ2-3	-	TGCAGCCACTCTAGCGGGAGTAGCACAGATACGCAGTATTTT	CSHSSGSSTDTQYF
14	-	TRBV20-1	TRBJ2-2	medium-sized	TGCAGTGCTAGACAAGATGGGAACACCGGGGAGCTGTTTTTT	CSARQDGNTGELFF
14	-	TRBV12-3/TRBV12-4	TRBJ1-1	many	TGTGCCAGCACCCCCGGGGGATATAACACTGAAGCTTTCTTT	CASTPGGYNTEAFF